This TCR beta chain was sequenced during a study of OX40 agonist ivuxolimab in advanced cancers. TCRdb's copy holds only in-frame clones and misses some; the assay was immunoSEQ multiplex PCR. This table has approximately 64,000 clones, around 83% appearing once. V shed 1 base and J shed 2 bases, with 14 bases lying between them. CDR3 length: 16 residues. Germline CDR1 reads KGHSH; CDR2 reads LQKENI. Study-wide points: The specificity for antigen of the expanded peripheral T cells was not determined. Mean expanded clone counts were higher in CD8+ than CD4+ T cells.

A note on this clone: Its antigen is undetermined.

Peripheral blood came from all dose cohorts at three timepoints. The chain has TRBV18 and TRBJ2-5; tentatively, D is TRBD1 (5 bases). Source: CD4+ or CD8+ T cells sorted from blood, taken in a trial of the OX40 agonist ivuxolimab. The source of this sequence is an adult with an advanced solid tumor such as melanoma, head and neck, liver or kidney cancer. In nucleotides, the CDR3 is TGTGCCAGCTCACCACTCCCAGGGATCCGGCAAGAGACCCAGTACTTC. It yields the protein CASSPLPGIRQETQYF.